This is a list of T cell receptor beta chains from one sample in a study of T cell responses to AZD1222 COVID-19 vaccine. The data were produced by immunoSEQ multiplex PCR, yet TCRdb's version contains in-frame clones alone and is incomplete. The sample has over 140,000 clones, just under 95% seen once; the top ten hold about 5.5%. This specimen consisted of peripheral blood, obtained on day 0 of AZD1222 vaccination. These receptors all stem from an adult in good health. Both conserved end residues are trimmed from each CDR3. The order of the fields is V gene, J gene, CDR3 protein.

TRBV7-9	TRBJ2-4	ASSLGRGENIQY
TRBV5-1	TRBJ1-5	ASSLGQVNQPQH
TRBV5-1	TRBJ2-2	ASSLEGGHTGELF
TRBV10-1	TRBJ2-1	ASSESAGANNEQF
TRBV19	TRBJ1-2	ASRPPGQGAQVYGYT
TRBV27	TRBJ1-5	ASSIKDRGSQPQH
TRBV19	TRBJ1-2	ASSQGYGYGYT
TRBV3-1/TRBV3-2	TRBJ2-5	ASSQPGTSDRETQY
TRBV5-1	TRBJ2-7	ASSLWDIGSYEQY
TRBV13	TRBJ2-3	ASSSWGRGPDTQY
TRBV6-5	TRBJ2-7	ASIPSGSIYEQY
TRBV28	TRBJ2-7	ASSVALLTYEQY
TRBV19	TRBJ1-3	ASSIQGDSGNTIY
TRBV19	TRBJ1-6	ASSLPQQWPPLH
TRBV6-1	TRBJ1-2	ASSDRVEYGYT
TRBV5-5	TRBJ1-3	ASSSEGRGNTIY
TRBV27	TRBJ2-5	ASSSPGAGETQY
TRBV6-6	TRBJ2-1	ASSYNLLAAGDEQF
TRBV7-2	TRBJ2-5	ASSSSGGATQY
TRBV6-5	TRBJ1-2	ASSIRDRAYGYT
TRBV5-1	TRBJ1-2	ASSLEGNYGYT
TRBV5-4	TRBJ2-2	ASSLGATSGELF
TRBV2	TRBJ1-1	ASSRTNAEAF
TRBV6-6	TRBJ1-2	ASSYSTGGSGYT
TRBV3-1/TRBV3-2	TRBJ2-1	ASSQGASGGPWNEQF
TRBV6-4	TRBJ2-7	ASSVPDSTYEQY
TRBV5-1	TRBJ1-2	ASSLVTSTGNGYT
TRBV6-1	TRBJ1-2	ASSDPARRLYGYT
TRBV27	TRBJ1-2	ASTPGGRVGGYT
TRBV27	.	ASSFYSGVARGRELF
TRBV12-3/TRBV12-4	TRBJ1-2	ASSLQLRGYT
TRBV5-1	TRBJ2-1	ASSLMGPTNEQF
TRBV3-1/TRBV3-2	TRBJ2-2	ASSQGISHGELF
TRBV5-8	TRBJ2-5	ASPRQGFRETQY
TRBV27	TRBJ1-5	ASSLRPPGVSNQPQH
TRBV28	TRBJ1-1	ASSHQGNTEAF
TRBV28	TRBJ2-1	ASGTGRYNEQF
TRBV18	TRBJ1-4	ASSPGQGAGKLF
TRBV29-1	TRBJ2-5	SVEDRTSGNQETQY
TRBV4-1	TRBJ2-5	ASRKGFGGLQETQY
TRBV19	TRBJ1-2	ASRGPGTNIYGYT
TRBV5-1	TRBJ2-7	ASSLYLRTGFHEQY
TRBV6-1	TRBJ2-7	ASSDGTSGVTYEQY
TRBV18	TRBJ2-5	ASSPVIDSQETQY
TRBV28	TRBJ1-1	ASSLWGNRGRQAF
TRBV29-1	TRBJ1-5	SVRDRGSSNQPQH
TRBV3-1/TRBV3-2	TRBJ1-5	ASSQDFSQPQH
TRBV18	TRBJ1-2	ASSPPGSYGYT
TRBV5-5	TRBJ2-5	ASSSIVGQETQY
TRBV5-5	TRBJ1-3	ASSLDGNTIY
TRBV7-8	TRBJ1-2	ASSLNFDGYT
TRBV24-1	TRBJ2-3	ATSDLGTDTQY
TRBV9	TRBJ2-3	ASSVGHTTDTQY
TRBV24-1	TRBJ2-2	ATSDFARNTGELF
TRBV7-9	TRBJ2-1	ASKREGEQF